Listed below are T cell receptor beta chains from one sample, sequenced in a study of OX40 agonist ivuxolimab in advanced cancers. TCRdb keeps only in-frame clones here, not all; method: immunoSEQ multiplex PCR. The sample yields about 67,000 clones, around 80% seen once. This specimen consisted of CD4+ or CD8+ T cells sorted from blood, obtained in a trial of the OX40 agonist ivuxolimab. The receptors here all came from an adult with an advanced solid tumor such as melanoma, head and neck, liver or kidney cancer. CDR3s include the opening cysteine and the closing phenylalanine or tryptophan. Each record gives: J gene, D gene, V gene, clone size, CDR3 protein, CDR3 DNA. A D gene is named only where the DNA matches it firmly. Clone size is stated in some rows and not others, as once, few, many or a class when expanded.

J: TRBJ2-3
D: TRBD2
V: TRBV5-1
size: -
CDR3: CASSLWPVAGAGTDTQYF
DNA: TGCGCCAGCAGCTTGTGGCCCGTAGCGGGGGCGGGCACAGATACGCAGTATTTT

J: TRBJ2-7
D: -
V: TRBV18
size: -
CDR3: CASSPLDSSYEQYF
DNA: TGTGCCAGCTCACCACTGGACAGCTCCTACGAGCAGTACTTC

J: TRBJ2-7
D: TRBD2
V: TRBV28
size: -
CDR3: CASSFRLAGPEYEQYF
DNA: TGTGCCAGCAGTTTCAGGCTAGCGGGGCCTGAGTACGAGCAGTACTTC

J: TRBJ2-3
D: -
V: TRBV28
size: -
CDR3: CASSAPWDTQYF
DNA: TGTGCCAGCAGTGCCCCCTGGGATACGCAGTATTTT

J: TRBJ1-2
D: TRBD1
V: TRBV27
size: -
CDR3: CASSLRGTGNPNGYTF
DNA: TGTGCCAGCAGTTTAAGAGGGACAGGGAACCCGAACGGCTACACCTTC

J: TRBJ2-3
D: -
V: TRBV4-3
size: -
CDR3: CASSQDQAGGDTQYF
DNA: TGCGCCAGCAGCCAAGATCAAGCGGGTGGTGATACGCAGTATTTT

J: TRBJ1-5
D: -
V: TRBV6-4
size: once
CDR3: CASSDGGIGQPQHF
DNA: TGTGCCAGCAGTGACGGCGGGATAGGTCAGCCCCAGCATTTT

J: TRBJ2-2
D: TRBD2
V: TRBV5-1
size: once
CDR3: CASSPVAGRDGELFF
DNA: TGCGCCAGCAGCCCGGTCGCAGGGAGGGACGGGGAGCTGTTTTTT

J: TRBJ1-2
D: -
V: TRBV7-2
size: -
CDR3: CASGLRGLNGYTF
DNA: TGTGCCAGCGGCCTCAGAGGACTCAATGGCTACACCTTC

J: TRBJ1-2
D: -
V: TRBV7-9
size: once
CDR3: CASSLGAANYGYTF
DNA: TGTGCCAGCAGCTTAGGGGCCGCTAACTATGGCTACACCTTC

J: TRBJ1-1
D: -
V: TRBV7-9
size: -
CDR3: CASSFSGVDEAFF
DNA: TGTGCCAGCAGCTTTTCGGGAGTCGATGAAGCTTTCTTT

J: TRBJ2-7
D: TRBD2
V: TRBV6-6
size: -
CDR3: CASSYHSSGNDEQYF
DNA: TGTGCCAGCAGTTACCATTCTAGCGGGAACGACGAGCAGTACTTC

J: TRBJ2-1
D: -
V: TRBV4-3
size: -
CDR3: CASSQDDPGASRRSGEQFF
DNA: TGCGCCAGCAGCCAAGATGATCCAGGAGCCTCGCGAAGGTCGGGTGAGCAGTTCTTC

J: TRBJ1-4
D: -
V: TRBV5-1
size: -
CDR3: CASSLASRQSNEKLFF
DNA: TGCGCCAGCAGCTTGGCTTCGAGACAAAGCAATGAAAAACTGTTTTTT

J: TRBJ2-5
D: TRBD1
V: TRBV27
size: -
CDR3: CASSRQGWQETQYF
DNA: TGTGCCAGCTCCCGACAGGGTTGGCAAGAGACCCAGTACTTC

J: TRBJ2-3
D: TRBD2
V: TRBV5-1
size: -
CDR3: CASSLAVAGPTDTQYF
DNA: TGCGCCAGCAGCTTGGCAGTAGCGGGGCCCACAGATACGCAGTATTTT

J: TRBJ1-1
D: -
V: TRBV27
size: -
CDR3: CASRLQGRNTEAFF
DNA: TGTGCCAGCAGGCTACAGGGAAGGAACACTGAAGCTTTCTTT

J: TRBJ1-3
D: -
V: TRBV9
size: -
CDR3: CASSVGQGSGNTIYF
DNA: TGTGCCAGCAGCGTAGGGCAGGGGTCTGGAAACACCATATATTTT

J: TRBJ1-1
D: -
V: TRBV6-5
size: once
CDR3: CASSYVGQLNTEAFF
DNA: TGTGCCAGCAGTTACGTAGGTCAGCTGAACACTGAAGCTTTCTTT

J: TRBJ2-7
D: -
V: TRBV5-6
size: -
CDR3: CASSTTGREQYF
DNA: TGTGCCAGCAGCACAACAGGGCGCGAGCAGTACTTC

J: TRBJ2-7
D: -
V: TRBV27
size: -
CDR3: CASSLSSGEEQYF
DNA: TGTGCCAGCAGTTTATCGAGTGGTGAGGAGCAGTACTTC

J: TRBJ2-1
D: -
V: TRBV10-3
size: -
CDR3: CASQGGARINEQFF
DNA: TGTGCCTCACAGGGAGGGGCGCGCATAAATGAGCAGTTCTTC

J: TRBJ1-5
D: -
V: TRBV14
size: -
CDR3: CASSPSPKRARWRINQPQHF
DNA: TGTGCCAGCAGTCCATCACCGAAACGGGCCCGTTGGAGGATCAATCAGCCCCAGCATTTT

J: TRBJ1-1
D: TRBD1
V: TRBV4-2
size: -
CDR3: CASSRIQGAGNTEAFF
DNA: TGTGCCAGCAGCCGCATACAGGGGGCCGGGAACACTGAAGCTTTCTTT

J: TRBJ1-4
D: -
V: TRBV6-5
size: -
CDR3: CASSSGEKLFF
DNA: TGTGCCAGCAGTTCCGGTGAAAAACTGTTTTTT

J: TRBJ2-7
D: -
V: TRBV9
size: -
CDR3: CASSPRRSPNRDEQYF
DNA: TGTGCCAGCAGCCCCCGCCGGTCCCCCAATAGGGACGAGCAGTACTTC

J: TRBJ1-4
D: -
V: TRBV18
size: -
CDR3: CASSRTATNEKLFF
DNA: TGTGCCAGCTCACGGACCGCAACTAATGAAAAACTGTTTTTT

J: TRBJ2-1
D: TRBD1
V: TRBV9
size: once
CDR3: CASSVGTGVSNEQFF
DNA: TGTGCCAGCAGCGTTGGGACAGGGGTTAGCAATGAGCAGTTCTTC

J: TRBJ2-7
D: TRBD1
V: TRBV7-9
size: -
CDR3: CATTRTGRSYEQYF
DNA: TGTGCCACCACCCGGACAGGGCGGTCCTACGAGCAGTACTTC

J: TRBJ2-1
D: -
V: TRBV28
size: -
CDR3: CASSDLREGGNEQFF
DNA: TGTGCCAGCAGTGACCTCAGGGAGGGGGGCAATGAGCAGTTCTTC

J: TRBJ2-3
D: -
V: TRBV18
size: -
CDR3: CASSPLEREGTDTQYF
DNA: TGTGCCAGCTCCCCGCTGGAAAGGGAGGGCACAGATACGCAGTATTTT

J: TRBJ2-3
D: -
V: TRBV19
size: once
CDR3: CASKIETTDTQYF
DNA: TGTGCCAGTAAGATCGAAACGACAGATACGCAGTATTTT

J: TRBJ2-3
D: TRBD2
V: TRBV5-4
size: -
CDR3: CASNKLAGGPGADTQYF
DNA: TGTGCCAGCAACAAACTAGCGGGAGGGCCGGGCGCAGATACGCAGTATTTT

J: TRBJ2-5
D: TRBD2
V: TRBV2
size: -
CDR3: CASSEYSGTETQYF
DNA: TGTGCCAGCAGTGAATATAGCGGGACAGAGACCCAGTACTTC

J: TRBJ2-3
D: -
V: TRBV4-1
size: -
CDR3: CASSQATVTDTQYF
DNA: TGCGCCAGCAGCCAAGCCACAGTCACAGATACGCAGTATTTT

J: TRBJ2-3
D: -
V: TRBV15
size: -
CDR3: CATSRDRRTDTQYF
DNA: TGTGCCACCAGCAGAGATAGGAGGACCGATACGCAGTATTTT

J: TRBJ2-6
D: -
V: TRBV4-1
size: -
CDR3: CASSIVLGLNSGANVLTF
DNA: TGCGCCAGCAGCATCGTTCTCGGCCTAAACTCTGGGGCCAACGTCCTGACTTTC

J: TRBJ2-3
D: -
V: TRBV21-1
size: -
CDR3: CASSPPGLAGSYTQYF
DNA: TGTGCCAGCAGCCCGCCGGGACTAGCGGGAAGTTATACGCAGTATTTT

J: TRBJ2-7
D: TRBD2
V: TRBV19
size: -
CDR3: CASSPLAEIYEQYF
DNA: TGTGCCAGTAGTCCCCTAGCGGAGATCTACGAGCAGTACTTC

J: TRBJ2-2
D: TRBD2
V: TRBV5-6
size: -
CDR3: CASSRGAGVGTGELFF
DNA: TGTGCCAGCAGCCGTGGGGCGGGAGTGGGCACCGGGGAGCTGTTTTTT

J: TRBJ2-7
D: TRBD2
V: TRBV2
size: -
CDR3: CASVGREERYEQYF
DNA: TGTGCCAGCGTGGGGCGGGAGGAGCGCTACGAGCAGTACTTC

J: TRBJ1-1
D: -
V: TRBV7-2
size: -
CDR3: CASSFNPHGWDTEAFF
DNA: TGTGCCAGCAGCTTTAATCCCCACGGGTGGGACACTGAAGCTTTCTTT

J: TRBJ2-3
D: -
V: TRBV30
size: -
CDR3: CAWSVSASWDTQYF
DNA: TGTGCCTGGAGTGTCTCGGCTTCCTGGGATACGCAGTATTTT

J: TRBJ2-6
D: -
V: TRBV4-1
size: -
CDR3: CASSQDYHSGANVLTF
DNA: TGCGCCAGCAGCCAAGATTATCACTCTGGGGCCAACGTCCTGACTTTC

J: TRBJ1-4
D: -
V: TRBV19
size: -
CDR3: CASSPGQPTNEKLFF
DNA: TGTGCCAGTAGTCCTGGACAGCCGACTAATGAAAAACTGTTTTTT

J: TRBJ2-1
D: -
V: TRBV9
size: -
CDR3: CASSQDGGVSNEQFF
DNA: TGTGCCAGCAGCCAAGACGGAGGGGTAAGCAATGAGCAGTTCTTC

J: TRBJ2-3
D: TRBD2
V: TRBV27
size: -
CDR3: CASTSPLREGDTQYF
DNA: TGTGCCAGCACTTCCCCCCTGCGGGAGGGGGATACGCAGTATTTT

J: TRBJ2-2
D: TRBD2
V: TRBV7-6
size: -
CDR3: CASSYSGSSTGELFF
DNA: TGTGCCAGCAGTTATAGCGGGTCATCCACCGGGGAGCTGTTTTTT

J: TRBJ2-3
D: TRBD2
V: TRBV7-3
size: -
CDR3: CASSLKSSGYVGTDTQYF
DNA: TGTGCCAGCAGCTTAAAGTCTAGCGGGTATGTTGGCACAGATACGCAGTATTTT

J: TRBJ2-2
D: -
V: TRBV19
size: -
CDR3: CASSIWSGNTGELFF
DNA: TGTGCCAGTAGTATCTGGAGCGGGAACACCGGGGAGCTGTTTTTT

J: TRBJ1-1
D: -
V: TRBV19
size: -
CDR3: CASSRRMNTEAFF
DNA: TGTGCCAGTAGTCGCAGGATGAACACTGAAGCTTTCTTT

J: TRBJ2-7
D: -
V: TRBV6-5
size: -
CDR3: CASSYPGDEQYF
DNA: TGTGCCAGCAGTTACCCGGGGGACGAGCAGTACTTC

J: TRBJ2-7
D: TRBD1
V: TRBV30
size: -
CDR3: CAWTPWGQGRYEQYF
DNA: TGTGCCTGGACCCCCTGGGGACAGGGCCGATACGAGCAGTACTTC